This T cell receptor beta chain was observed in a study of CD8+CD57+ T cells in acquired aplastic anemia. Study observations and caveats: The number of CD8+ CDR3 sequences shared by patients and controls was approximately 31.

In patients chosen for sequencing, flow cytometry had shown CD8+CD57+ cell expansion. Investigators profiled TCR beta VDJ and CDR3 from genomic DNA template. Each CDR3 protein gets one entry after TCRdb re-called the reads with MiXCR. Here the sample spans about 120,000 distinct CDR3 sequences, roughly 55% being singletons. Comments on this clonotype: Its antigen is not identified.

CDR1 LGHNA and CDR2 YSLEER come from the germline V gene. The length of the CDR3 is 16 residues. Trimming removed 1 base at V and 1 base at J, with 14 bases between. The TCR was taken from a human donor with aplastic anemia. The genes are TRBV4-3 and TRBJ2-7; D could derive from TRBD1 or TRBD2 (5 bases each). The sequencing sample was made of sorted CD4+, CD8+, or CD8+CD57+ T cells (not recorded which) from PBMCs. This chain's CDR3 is CASSQGGWGLSYEQYF. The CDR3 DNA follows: TGCGCCAGCAGCCAAGGGGGATGGGGGTTATCCTACGAGCAGTACTTC.